Here is one T cell receptor beta chain with its context. What it recognizes is unknown. Germline-derived CDR1 and CDR2 are LNHDA and SQIVND (reference sequence). V lost 4 bases, J lost 6 bases, and 15 bases lay in between. This CDR3 is 14 amino acids long. This sample stems from a study of T cells after yellow fever vaccination. Whole-study results and caveats: The booster response re-showed most primary clones: 96% CD4, almost 90% CD8.

Making TCR cDNA involved 5'RACE template switching, which added UMIs and a universal primer site. Each CDR3 protein gets one entry after TCRdb re-called the 5' RACE reads with MiXCR. The sample gives 450,000 to 600,000 distinct CDR3 sequences, approximately 13% of which show up once; over 12% is in the top ten. The sample here was PBMCs, taken on the day of the yellow fever booster vaccination. This clonotype was obtained from a young man who received the YFV17D yellow fever vaccine. This chain joins TRBV19 and TRBJ2-5, with D possibly being TRBD1 or TRBD2 (5 bases each). The CDR3 DNA reads as TGTGCCAGTAGTACCACCGGGGCTCTGAAGACCCAGTACTTC. Translation: CASSTTGALKTQYF.